The 25 T cell receptor beta chains presented below share a single source sample, sequenced in a study of Graves' ophthalmopathy and Graves' hyperthyroidism. The TCR beta CDR3 regions underwent amplification from RNA transcripts. HTBI-primed RT-PCR formed the first round, and a multiplex PCR formed the second. Using its own MiXCR run on the multiplex PCR reads, TCRdb lists one record per CDR3 protein. The table includes about 740,000 distinct CDR3 sequences, 40% detected once. Input material: peripheral blood. Receptor source: an adult man with Graves' ophthalmopathy.

V is TRBV25-1 and J is TRBJ2-5; 12 nucleotides agree with TRBD2. CDR1 is MGHDK and CDR2 is SYGVNS in the germline V gene. CDR3 length equals 19 residues. J gave up 4 bases and V 6 bases, and 18 bases lay outside the gene matches. The CDR3 region has the DNA TGTGCCAGCAGCCCCCGCTGGCTAGCGGGAGGGTTAGGGCCAGAGACCCAGTACTTC. Its protein product is CASSPRWLAGGLGPETQYF. Full variable domain (rest looked up from reference TRBV25-1 and TRBJ2-5): EADIYQTPRYLVIGTGKKITLECSQTMGHDKMYWYQQDPGMELHLIHYSYGVNSTEKGDLSSESTVSRIRTEHFPLTLESARPSHTSQYLCASSPRWLAGGLGPETQYFGPGTRLLVL.

The table lists this clonotype with a few counts. J is TRBJ2-7 and V is TRBV24-1, with 9 bases fitting TRBD1. CDR1 and CDR2 (germline): KGHDR, SFDVKD. V shed 5 bases and J 2 bases; nucleotides not matched to a gene: 9. This CDR3 is 16 amino acids long. The CDR3: CATSGPGTGFTYEQYF. CDR3 coding DNA: TGTGCCACCAGTGGTCCCGGGACAGGGTTTACCTACGAGCAGTACTTC.

V and J are TRBV7-3 and TRBJ1-2; D remains unclear. Trimming took 0 bases from V and 4 from J, leaving 12 bases between them. The CDR3 runs 15 residues. Germline V gene data show CDR1 as SGHTA and CDR2 as FQGTGA. The CDR3 DNA follows: TGTGCCAGCAGCTTAACCCCGAGTCAGAGCTATGGCTACACCTTC. This sequence encodes CASSLTPSQSYGYTF.

As regards this clonotype: At one end the junction does not follow the germline gene, possibly because of a read error. This chain links TRBV10-3 with TRBJ1-4; D not certain. This CDR3 has 12 residues. CDR1 and CDR2 (germline): ENHRY, SYGVKD. The CDR3 region is CASSLDGEKLSF. The CDR3 DNA reads as TGTGCCAGCAGTCTTGATGGGGAAAAACTGTCTTTT.

This clonotype came up many times. The CDR3 nucleotides read TGTGCCAGTAGTATAGCCGTCACCTACCGAGGGTCTGAAGCTTTCTTT. Protein: CASSIAVTYRGSEAFF. The chain has TRBV19 and TRBJ1-1; D remains unclear. Per germline, CDR1 LNHDA and CDR2 SQIVND (reference sequence). V shed 1 base and J shed 6 bases, with 18 bases lying between them. This CDR3 is 16 amino acids long.

The chain employs TRBV29-1 and TRBJ2-5; 7 nucleotides match TRBD1. Germline CDR1 reads SQVTM; CDR2 reads ANQGSEA. The CDR3 totals 13 residues. The V segment lost 8 bases and the J segment 11 bases; nucleotides outside the gene matches: 17. CDR3 sequence reads: CSKTGVGTDTQYF. CDR3 in DNA: TGCAGCAAAACAGGGGTCGGTACAGATACGCAGTACTTC.

This clonotype occurred many times. The chain carries TRBV10-3 and TRBJ1-1, with TRBD1 matching 9 bases. Germline V gene sequence: CDR1 ENHRY, CDR2 SYGVKD. The CDR3 totals 15 residues. With 6 bases clipped from V and 0 bases from J, the junction kept 5 bases outside the gene matches. The CDR3 nucleotides are TGTGCCATCAGGGAAGGGGACAGGGTGAACACTGAAGCTTTCTTT. This translates into CAIREGDRVNTEAFF.

Of note for this clonotype: This may arise from a read error, as a much more abundant clone is one base away. The gene calls are TRBV7-4 and TRBJ2-5; TRBD2 matches 9 bases. The CDR3 sequence is 14 residues long. CDR1 and CDR2 (germline): SGHVT, SQSDAQ. The CDR3 sequence: CAGSPTSGTETQYF. The CDR3 DNA follows: TGTGCCGGCAGCCCGACTAGCGGCACGGAGACCCAGTACTTC.

This clonotype has ten or more counts. The chain employs TRBV29-1 and TRBJ2-5, with D tentatively TRBD1 (6 bases). The CDR3 is 14 amino acids. Trimming shortened V by 1 base and J by 4 bases, and 13 bases separated the two germline ends. CDR1 is SQVTM and CDR2 is ANQGSEA in the germline V gene. The CDR3 nucleotides read TGCAGCGTTGAAGTCGGGACAATCGGAGAGACCCAGTACTTC. The encoded protein is CSVEVGTIGETQYF.

Many counts were recorded for this clonotype. This chain joins TRBV20-1 and TRBJ2-7; D unclear. The CDR3 sequence is 13 residues long. Deletions cut 1 base from V and 2 bases from J, with 9 bases between. Germline V gene lookup returns CDR1 DFQATT and CDR2 SNEGSKA (reference sequence). CDR3 in amino acids: CSARGAITYEQYF. The DNA of the CDR3 is TGCAGTGCTAGAGGGGCCATCACCTACGAGCAGTACTTC.

This clonotype showed up many times. The rearrangement joins TRBV7-2 to TRBJ2-5; D unresolved. This CDR3 region has 14 residues. Trimming left V 1 base short and J 2 bases short, with 8 bases between. CDR1 is SGHTA and CDR2 is FQGNSA in the germline V gene. The CDR3 region has the DNA TGTGCCAGCAGCTTAGGCGGCAGACAAGAGACCCAGTACTTC. Translated: CASSLGGRQETQYF. Complete variable domain (other parts from reference TRBV7-2 and TRBJ2-5): GAGVSQSPSNKVTEKGKDVELRCDPISGHTALYWYRQSLGQGLEFLIYFQGNSAPDKSGLPSDRFSAERTGGSVSTLTIQRTQQEDSAVYLCASSLGGRQETQYFGPGTRLLVL.

This clonotype occurred many times. V usage is TRBV29-1 and J usage is TRBJ2-5; D unresolved. CDR3 size: 10 residues. The germline V gene encodes CDR1 SQVTM and CDR2 ANQGSEA. Between the trimmed V and J ends, which lost 3 bases and 5 bases, there was a span of 4 bases. This chain's CDR3 is CSVDAETQYF. CDR3 DNA: TGCAGCGTTGATGCCGAGACCCAGTACTTC.

Here the CDR3 reads CASSSDLGPNYGYTF. The CDR3 DNA reads as TGTGCCAGCAGCTCCGACCTCGGGCCCAACTATGGCTACACCTTC. V and J are TRBV5-6 and TRBJ1-2; D remains unclear. Germline V CDR1 and CDR2: SGHDT, YYEEEE. This CDR3 comprises 15 residues. V lost 3 bases to trimming and J lost 2 bases, with 14 bases between them.

A word on this clonotype: A clone one base away is much larger, so this may be a read error. The V gene is TRBV10-3, the J gene TRBJ2-7, with 9 bases fitting TRBD1. V trimming: 10 bases; J trimming: 2 bases; junction bases outside the gene matches: 9. This CDR3 spans 14 amino acids. CDR1 and CDR2 (germline): ENHRY, SYGVKD. CDR3 sequence reads: CASRRGQGPYEQYF. CDR3 DNA: TGTGCCAGCAGGCGCGGACAGGGGCCCTACGAGCAGTACTTC.

At least ten counts were recorded for this clonotype. The chain is built from TRBV19 and TRBJ1-6; tentative D call: TRBD1 (6 bases). Per the germline V gene, CDR1 is LNHDA and CDR2 is SQIVND (reference sequence). V lost 8 bases and J lost 9, with 8 bases in between. The CDR3 spans 11 residues. CDR3 in amino acids: CASYRASPLHF. Here the CDR3 DNA reads TGTGCCAGTTACAGGGCTTCACCCCTCCACTTT.

This clonotype was observed at least ten times. This chain connects TRBV20-1 to TRBJ1-1; D is perhaps TRBD1 (5 bases). This CDR3 region has 14 residues. Between the trimmed V and J ends, which lost 6 bases and 5 bases, there was a span of 19 bases. Germline V gene data show CDR1 as DFQATT and CDR2 as SNEGSKA (reference sequence). The CDR3 DNA reads as TGCAGTGCCGAATACCGAAGGGGAAGGACTGAAGCTTTCTTT. It yields the protein CSAEYRRGRTEAFF.

The CDR3 protein is CASSLIEGAYSPLHF. CDR3 nucleotide sequence: TGTGCCAGCAGCTTGATAGAGGGGGCATATTCACCCCTCCACTTT. The V call is TRBV7-9, the J call TRBJ1-6; 7 bases align to TRBD1. CDR1 is SEHNR, CDR2 FQNEAQ, per germline (reference sequence). The CDR3 totals 15 residues. The ends lost 3 bases at V and 8 bases at J; junction bases unmatched: 7.

The chain combines TRBV19 with TRBJ2-7, with TRBD1 matching 9 bases. V was pared by 10 bases and J by 6 bases, with 13 bases of the junction left unmatched. Germline V gives CDR1 LNHDA, CDR2 SQIVND (reference sequence). This CDR3 is 14 amino acids long. CDR3 coding DNA: TGTGCCACCGGCCCGGGACAGGGTATCGGCGAGCAGTACTTC. Translation gives CATGPGQGIGEQYF. Based on the CDR3 plus reference TRBV19 and TRBJ2-7, the full variable domain is DGGITQSPKYLFRKEGQNVTLSCEQNLNHDAMYWYRQDPGQGLRLIYYSQIVNDFQKGDIAEGYSVSREKKESFPLTVTSAQKNPTAFYLCATGPGQGIGEQYFGPGTRLTVT.

In this sample, this clonotype turned up many times. The chain is built from TRBV29-1 and TRBJ1-4, with 11 bases matching TRBD1. The length of the CDR3 is 15 residues. V lost 1 base and J lost 7; bases outside the gene matches: 5. Germline CDR1 SQVTM, CDR2 ANQGSEA. The CDR3 protein is CSVEVGQGDGEKLFF. The DNA of the CDR3 is TGCAGCGTTGAAGTGGGACAGGGGGATGGTGAAAAACTGTTTTTT.

The chain is built from TRBV6-1 and TRBJ1-6, with unresolved D. Germline V CDR1 and CDR2: MNHNS, SASEGT. This CDR3 region has 14 residues. With 7 bases removed from V and 0 bases from J, the gap between germline ends came to 7 bases. CDR3 sequence reads: CASKADSYNSPLHF. In DNA, the CDR3 is TGTGCCAGCAAAGCGGACTCCTATAATTCACCCCTCCACTTT.

This chain joins TRBV20-1 and TRBJ2-7, with TRBD2 matching 9 bases. V was clipped by 6 bases and J by 0 bases; unmatched bases: 9. CDR1 is DFQATT and CDR2 is SNEGSKA in the germline V gene (reference sequence). The CDR3 runs to 15 residues. The DNA for the CDR3 is TGCAGTGCGAGACTAGCGGTTGGGCTCTCCTACGAGCAGTACTTC. Protein sequence: CSARLAVGLSYEQYF.

This clonotype has only a few counts. The V call is TRBV6-5, the J call TRBJ2-7; D possibly matches TRBD1 or TRBD2 (5 bases each). With 8 bases removed from V and 2 bases from J, the gap between germline ends came to 10 bases. The CDR3 runs 12 residues. Germline values: CDR1 MNHEY, CDR2 SVGAGI. The CDR3 DNA follows: TGTGCCAGCGGGGACGATCCCTACGAGCAGTACTTC. This codes for CASGDDPYEQYF.

A few counts support this clonotype. This chain links TRBV25-1 with TRBJ2-2; possibly TRBD2 for D (6 bases). Between the trimmed V and J ends, which lost 5 bases and 7 bases, there was a span of 20 bases. The V gene's germline CDR1 is MGHDK and CDR2 SYGVNS. The CDR3 is made up of 16 amino acids. The CDR3 DNA reads as TGTGCCAGCAGTTACCGGGACTCGATCCGGGGCGGGGAGCTGTTTTTT. Its translation is CASSYRDSIRGGELFF.

V usage is TRBV10-2 and J usage is TRBJ2-7; a weak D match, TRBD1 (5 bases). Per the germline V gene, CDR1 is WSHSY and CDR2 is SAAADI. This CDR3 is built from 12 residues. V gave up 3 bases and J gave up 9 bases, with 12 bases separating them. For the CDR3, the DNA is TGCGCCAGCAGTGAAAAACAGGACGTGCAGTACTTC. This sequence encodes CASSEKQDVQYF.

A note on this clonotype: Without the conserved terminal phenylalanine or tryptophan, this CDR3 likely stems from a read error. Because the CDR3's place on the DNA is in doubt, the DNA is left out and the CDR3 is given as listed by TCRdb. J is TRBJ2-6 and V is TRBV9; no DNA check was done on the table's D call, TRBD1. The CDR3 is made up of 12 amino acids, end residues included. Germline V CDR1 and CDR2: SGDLS, YYNGEE. The CDR3 here is CASSVAASGVRA.